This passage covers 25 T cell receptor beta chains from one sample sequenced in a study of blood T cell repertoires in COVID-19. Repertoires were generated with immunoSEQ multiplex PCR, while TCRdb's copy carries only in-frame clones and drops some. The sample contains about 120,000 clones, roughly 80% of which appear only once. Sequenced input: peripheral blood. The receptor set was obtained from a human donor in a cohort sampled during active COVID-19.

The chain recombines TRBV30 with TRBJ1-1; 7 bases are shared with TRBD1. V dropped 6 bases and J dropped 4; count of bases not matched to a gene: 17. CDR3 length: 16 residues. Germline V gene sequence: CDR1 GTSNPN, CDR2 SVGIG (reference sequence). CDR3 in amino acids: CACRWDRGARCTEAFF. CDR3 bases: TGTGCCTGTCGTTGGGACAGAGGGGCGCGTTGCACTGAAGCTTTCTTT.

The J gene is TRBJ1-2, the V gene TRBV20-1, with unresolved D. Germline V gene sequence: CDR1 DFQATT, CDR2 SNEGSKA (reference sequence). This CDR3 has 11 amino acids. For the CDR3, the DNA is TGCAACATTGTCTGGGCCTATGGCTACACCTTC. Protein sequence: CNIVWAYGYTF.

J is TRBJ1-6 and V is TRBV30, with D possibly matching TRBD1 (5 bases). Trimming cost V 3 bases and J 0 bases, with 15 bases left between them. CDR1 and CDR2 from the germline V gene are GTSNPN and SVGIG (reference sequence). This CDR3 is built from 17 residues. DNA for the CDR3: TGTGCCTGGAGAGCCGGGACTCATAGCTCCTATAATTCACCCCTCCACTTT. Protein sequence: CAWRAGTHSSYNSPLHF. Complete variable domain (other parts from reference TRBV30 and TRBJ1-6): SQTIHQWPATLVQPVGSPLSLECTVEGTSNPNLYWYRQAAGRGLQLLFYSVGIGQISSEVPQNLSASRPQDRQFILSSKKLLLSDSGFYLCAWRAGTHSSYNSPLHFGNGTRLTVT.

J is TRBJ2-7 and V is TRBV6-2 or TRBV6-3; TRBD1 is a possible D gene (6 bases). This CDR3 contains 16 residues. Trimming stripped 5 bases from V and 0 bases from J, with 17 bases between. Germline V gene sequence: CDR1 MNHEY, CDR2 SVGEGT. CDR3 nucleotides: TGTGCCAGCAGTCGAACCCGACAGGATAGCTCCTACGAGCAGTACTTC. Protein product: CASSRTRQDSSYEQYF.

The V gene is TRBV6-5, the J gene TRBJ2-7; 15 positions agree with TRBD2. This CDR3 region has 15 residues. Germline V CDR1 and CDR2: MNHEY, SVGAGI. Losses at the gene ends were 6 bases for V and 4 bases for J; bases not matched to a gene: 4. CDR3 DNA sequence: TGTGCCAGCAGCCTAGGACTAGCGGGAGGGTACGAGCAGTACTTC. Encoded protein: CASSLGLAGGYEQYF.

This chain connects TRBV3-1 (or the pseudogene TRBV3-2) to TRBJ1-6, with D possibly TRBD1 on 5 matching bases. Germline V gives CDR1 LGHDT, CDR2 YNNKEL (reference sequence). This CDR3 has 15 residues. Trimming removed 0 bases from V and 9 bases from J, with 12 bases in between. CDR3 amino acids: CASSQDSQGRSPLHF. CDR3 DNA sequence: TGTGCCAGCAGCCAAGATTCCCAGGGTCGTTCACCCCTCCACTTT.

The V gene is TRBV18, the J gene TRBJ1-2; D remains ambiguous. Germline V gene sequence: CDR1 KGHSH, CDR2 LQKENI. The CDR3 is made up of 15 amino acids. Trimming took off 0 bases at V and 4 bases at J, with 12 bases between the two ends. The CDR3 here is CASSPPGGMAYGYTF. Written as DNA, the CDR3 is TGTGCCAGCTCACCACCAGGAGGGATGGCCTATGGCTACACCTTC.

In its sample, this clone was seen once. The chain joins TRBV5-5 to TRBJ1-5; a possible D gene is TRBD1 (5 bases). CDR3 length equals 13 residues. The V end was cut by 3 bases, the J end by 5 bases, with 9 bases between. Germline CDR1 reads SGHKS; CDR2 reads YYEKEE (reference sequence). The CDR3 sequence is CASSWGEDQPQHF. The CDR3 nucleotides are TGTGCCAGCAGCTGGGGGGAGGATCAGCCCCAGCATTTT.

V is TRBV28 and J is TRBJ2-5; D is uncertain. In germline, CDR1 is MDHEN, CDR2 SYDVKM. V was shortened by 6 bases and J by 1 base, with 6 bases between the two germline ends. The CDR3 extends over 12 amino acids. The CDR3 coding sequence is TGTGCCAGCAGCTCGAGCCAAGAGACCCAGTACTTC. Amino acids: CASSSSQETQYF.

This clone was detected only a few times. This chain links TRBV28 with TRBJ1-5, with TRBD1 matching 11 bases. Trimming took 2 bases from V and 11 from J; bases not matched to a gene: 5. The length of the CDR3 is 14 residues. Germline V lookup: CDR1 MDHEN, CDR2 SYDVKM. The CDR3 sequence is CASSLEGTGGSQHF. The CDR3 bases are TGTGCCAGCAGTTTAGAAGGGACAGGGGGGTCCCAGCATTTT.

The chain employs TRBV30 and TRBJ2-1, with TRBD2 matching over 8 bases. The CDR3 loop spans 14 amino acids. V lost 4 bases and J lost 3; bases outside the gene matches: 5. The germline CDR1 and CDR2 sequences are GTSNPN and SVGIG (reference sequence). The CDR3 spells CAWNRGGSYNEQFF. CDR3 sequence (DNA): TGTGCCTGGAACCGGGGGGGTAGCTACAATGAGCAGTTCTTC.

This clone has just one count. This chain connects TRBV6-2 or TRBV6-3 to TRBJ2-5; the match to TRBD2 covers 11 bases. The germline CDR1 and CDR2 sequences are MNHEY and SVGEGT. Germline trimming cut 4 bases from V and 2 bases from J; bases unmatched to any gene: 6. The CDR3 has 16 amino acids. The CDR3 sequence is CASSSPGLAAQETQYF. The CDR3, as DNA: TGTGCCAGCAGTTCCCCGGGACTAGCGGCACAAGAGACCCAGTACTTC.

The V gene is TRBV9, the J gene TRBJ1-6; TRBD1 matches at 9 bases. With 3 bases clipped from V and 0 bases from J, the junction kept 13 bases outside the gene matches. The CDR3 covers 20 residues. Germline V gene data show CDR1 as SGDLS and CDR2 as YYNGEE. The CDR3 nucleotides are TGTGCCAGCAGCGGGGGGAATCCCGGGACAGGGTACTCCTATAATTCACCCCTCCACTTT. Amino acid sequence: CASSGGNPGTGYSYNSPLHF.

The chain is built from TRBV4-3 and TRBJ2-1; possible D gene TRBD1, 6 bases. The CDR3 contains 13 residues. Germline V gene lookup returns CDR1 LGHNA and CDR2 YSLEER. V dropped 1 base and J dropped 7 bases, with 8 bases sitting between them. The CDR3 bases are TGCGCCAGCAGCCAAGCTCAGGGGAATGAGCAGTTCTTC. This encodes CASSQAQGNEQFF.

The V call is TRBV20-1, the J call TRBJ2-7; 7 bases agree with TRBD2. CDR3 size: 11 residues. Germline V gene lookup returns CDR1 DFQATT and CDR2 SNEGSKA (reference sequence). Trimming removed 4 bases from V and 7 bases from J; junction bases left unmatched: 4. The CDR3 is CSAKREGEQYF. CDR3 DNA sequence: TGCAGTGCTAAGAGGGAGGGGGAGCAGTACTTC.

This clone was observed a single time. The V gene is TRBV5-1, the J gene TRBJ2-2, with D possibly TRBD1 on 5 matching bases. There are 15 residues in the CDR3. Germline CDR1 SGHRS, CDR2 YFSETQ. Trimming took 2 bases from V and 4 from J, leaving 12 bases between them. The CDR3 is CASSFQGSFTGELFF. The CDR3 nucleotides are TGCGCCAGCAGCTTTCAGGGCTCGTTCACCGGGGAGCTGTTTTTT.

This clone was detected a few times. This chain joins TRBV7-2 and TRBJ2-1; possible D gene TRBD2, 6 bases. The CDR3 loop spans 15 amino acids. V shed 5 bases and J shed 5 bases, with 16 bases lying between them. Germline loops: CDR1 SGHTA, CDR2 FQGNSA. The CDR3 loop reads CASSGTGGPHNEQFF. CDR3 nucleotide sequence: TGTGCCAGCAGCGGGACCGGGGGTCCGCACAATGAGCAGTTCTTC.

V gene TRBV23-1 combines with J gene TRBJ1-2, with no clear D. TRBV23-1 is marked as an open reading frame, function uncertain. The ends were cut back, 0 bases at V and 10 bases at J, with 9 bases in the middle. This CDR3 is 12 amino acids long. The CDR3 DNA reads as TGCGCCAGCAGTCAATCTGGACTCCTCTACACCTTC. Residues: CASSQSGLLYTF.

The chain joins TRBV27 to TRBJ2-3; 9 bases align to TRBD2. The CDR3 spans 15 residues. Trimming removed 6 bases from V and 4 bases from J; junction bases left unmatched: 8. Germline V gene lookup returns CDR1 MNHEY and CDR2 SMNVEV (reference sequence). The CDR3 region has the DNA TGTGCCAGCAGAAATAGCGGGAGAGGGGCAGATACGCAGTATTTT. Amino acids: CASRNSGRGADTQYF.

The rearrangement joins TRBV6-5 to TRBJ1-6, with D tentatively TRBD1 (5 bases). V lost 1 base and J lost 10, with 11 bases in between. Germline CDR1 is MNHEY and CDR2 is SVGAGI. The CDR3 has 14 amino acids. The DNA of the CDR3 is TGTGCCAGCAGTTACTTGCAGGGTTACTCACCCCTCCACTTT. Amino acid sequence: CASSYLQGYSPLHF.

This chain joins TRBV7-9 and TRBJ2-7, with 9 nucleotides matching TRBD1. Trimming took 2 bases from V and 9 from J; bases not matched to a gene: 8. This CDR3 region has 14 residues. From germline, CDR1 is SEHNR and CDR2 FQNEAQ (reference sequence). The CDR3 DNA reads TGTGCCAGCAGCTTAAGTACAGGGGGCGCAGGGCAGTACTTC. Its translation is CASSLSTGGAGQYF.

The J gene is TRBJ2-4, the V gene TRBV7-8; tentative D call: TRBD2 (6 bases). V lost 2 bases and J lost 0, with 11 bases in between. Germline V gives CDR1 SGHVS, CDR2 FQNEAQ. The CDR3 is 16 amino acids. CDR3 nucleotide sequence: TGTGCCAGCAGCTTAAGTGCGGGAATAGCCAAAAACATTCAGTACTTC. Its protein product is CASSLSAGIAKNIQYF.

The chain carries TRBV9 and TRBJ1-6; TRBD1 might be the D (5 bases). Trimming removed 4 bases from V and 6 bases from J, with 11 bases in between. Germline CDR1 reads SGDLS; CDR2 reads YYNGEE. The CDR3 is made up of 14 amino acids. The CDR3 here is CASSKQGSNSPLHF. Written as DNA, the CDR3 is TGTGCCAGCAGCAAGCAGGGTTCTAATTCACCCCTCCACTTT.

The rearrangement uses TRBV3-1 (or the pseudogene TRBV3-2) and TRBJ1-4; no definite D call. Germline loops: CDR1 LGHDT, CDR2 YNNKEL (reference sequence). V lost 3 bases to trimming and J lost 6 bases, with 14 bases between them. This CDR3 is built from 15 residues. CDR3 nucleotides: TGTGCCAGCAGCCAGTTGACTGATAGATATGAAAAACTGTTTTTT. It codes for CASSQLTDRYEKLFF.

The chain's CDR3 is CASTASGTGGVEQYF. The CDR3, as DNA: TGTGCCAGCACCGCAAGCGGGACAGGGGGCGTCGAGCAGTACTTC. The chain uses TRBV6-5 and TRBJ2-7, with 12 bases that match TRBD1. Germline V gene data show CDR1 as MNHEY and CDR2 as SVGAGI. CDR3 length equals 15 residues. J gave up 6 bases and V 7 bases, and 10 bases lay outside the gene matches.